This T cell receptor beta chain was captured by sequencing in a study of beta chain features in type 1 diabetes. Study-level points and caveats: Among all four CD4+ subsets, Type 1 diabetes patients had TCRB CDR3s that were moderately but significantly shorter. For type 1 diabetes patients, VDJ junctions showed fewer insertions and more deletions.

Notes on this clone: Its target is not known.

Cells sorted by CD45RO/CCR7/CD25/CD127/CD95/CD27 comprised CD4+ naive, central memory, regulatory and stem cell-like memory cells. In germline, CDR1 is SGDLS, CDR2 YYNGEE. V dropped 0 bases and J dropped 3; count of bases not matched to a gene: 8. The CDR3 is 18 residues long. Sequencing targeted expressed TCRB transcripts, as all isolated RNA had been reverse transcribed. Assay used: immunoSEQ multiplex PCR; TCRdb lists only in-frame clones, some missing. In the table there are a few hundred thousand clones, roughly 13% of which are singletons. This receptor was identified in a woman between 18 and 30 years old with type 1 diabetes. The J gene is TRBJ2-5, the V gene TRBV9; TRBD2 matches at 13 bases. The sequencing input was naive CD4+ T cells from blood. The CDR3 is CASSVATKGLAGKETQYF. DNA for the CDR3: TGTGCCAGCAGCGTAGCTACCAAGGGACTAGCGGGGAAAGAGACCCAGTACTTC. The full variable domain, completed using reference TRBV9 and TRBJ2-5, is DSGVTQTPKHLITATGQRVTLRCSPRSGDLSVYWYQQSLDQGLQFLIQYYNGEERAKGNILERFSAQQFPDLHSELNLSSLELGDSALYFCASSVATKGLAGKETQYFGPGTRLLVL.